Listed below are T cell receptor beta chains from one sample, sequenced in a study of neoadjuvant anti-PD-1 for oral cavity cancer. The data were produced by immunoSEQ multiplex PCR, yet TCRdb's version contains in-frame clones alone and is incomplete. The data hold roughly 13,000 clones, with around 75% observed a single time. Sequencing was performed on PBMCs, taken before nivolumab (anti-PD-1) treatment. Receptor source: a person aged 35-79 years with oral cavity squamous cell carcinoma. Both conserved end residues are part of each CDR3. D genes are given only for firm matches. Only part of the rows carry a size: once, few, many, or a class if the clone is expanded.

.,TRBV19,TRBJ1-2,few,CASSISGHYYGYTF,TGTGCCAGTAGTATCTCGGGACATTACTATGGCTACACCTTC
.,TRBV2,TRBJ1-2,.,CASGDYGYTF,TGTGCCAGCGGGGATTATGGCTACACCTTC
.,TRBV27,TRBJ2-7,few,CASSTGTGYEQYF,TGTGCCAGCAGTACTGGAACCGGGTACGAGCAGTACTTC
.,TRBV6-1,TRBJ2-2,.,CASRSYYTGELFF,TGTGCCAGCAGATCCTACTACACCGGGGAGCTGTTTTTT
TRBD2,TRBV7-3,TRBJ2-1,.,CASSLPGASGTDEQFF,TGTGCCAGCAGCTTACCCGGGGCTAGCGGGACCGATGAGCAGTTCTTC
.,TRBV7-2,TRBJ1-3,.,CASSYPVDSSGNTIYF,TGTGCCAGCAGCTACCCCGTGGACAGTTCTGGAAACACCATATATTTT
.,TRBV2,TRBJ2-3,.,CASSRTESIDTQYF,TGTGCCAGCAGCAGGACAGAGAGTATTGATACGCAGTATTTT
TRBD2,TRBV6-1,TRBJ2-7,.,CASSESGSPSYEQYF,TGTGCCAGCAGTGAAAGCGGGAGCCCCTCCTACGAGCAGTACTTC
TRBD2,TRBV29-1,TRBJ2-1,.,CSVSSGRSGEQFF,TGCAGCGTTTCTAGCGGGAGGTCGGGGGAGCAGTTCTTC
TRBD1,TRBV6-6,TRBJ1-2,.,CASSTQGSGYTF,TGTGCCAGCAGTACACAGGGGTCTGGCTACACCTTC
.,TRBV9,TRBJ2-2,.,CASSAGDAGELFF,TGTGCCAGCAGCGCCGGGGACGCCGGGGAGCTGTTTTTT
.,TRBV29-1,TRBJ1-2,.,CSVPQGIRYTF,TGCAGCGTCCCTCAGGGGATTCGCTACACCTTC
TRBD2,TRBV6-1,TRBJ2-1,.,CASTPGQAYLAGGLF,TGTGCCAGCACTCCGGGACAGGCATATTTAGCGGGAGGACTCTTC
.,TRBV29-1,TRBJ2-7,.,CSVGTRGRPYEQYF,TGCAGCGTGGGTACACGAGGGAGGCCCTACGAGCAGTACTTC
.,TRBV14,TRBJ1-2,few,CASSQTRDNSYGYTF,TGTGCCAGCAGCCAGACCAGGGACAACAGCTATGGCTACACCTTC
.,TRBV30,TRBJ1-4,once,CAWSAADNEKLFF,TGTGCCTGGAGTGCGGCAGACAATGAAAAACTGTTTTTT
.,TRBV28,TRBJ2-1,.,CASSLMASGNEQFF,TGTGCCAGCAGTTTAATGGCGTCGGGCAATGAGCAGTTCTTC
.,TRBV11-2,TRBJ2-5,.,CASSLRTAQETQYF,TGTGCCAGCAGCCTAAGGACGGCCCAAGAGACCCAGTACTTC
.,TRBV30,TRBJ1-2,.,CAWRILLGNYGYTF,TGTGCCTGGAGAATTCTGCTCGGAAACTATGGCTACACCTTC
.,TRBV4-2,TRBJ1-6,few,CASRNRDRDYNSPLHF,TGTGCCAGCAGGAACAGGGATAGGGATTATAATTCACCCCTCCACTTT
.,TRBV11-2,TRBJ1-3,.,CASSLAGNTIYF,TGTGCCAGCAGCTTAGCGGGAAACACCATATATTTT
.,TRBV27,TRBJ2-3,.,CASSLGWSTDTQYF,TGTGCCAGCAGTTTAGGGTGGAGCACAGATACGCAGTATTTT
.,TRBV7-2,TRBJ2-7,.,CASSLVTGTYEQYF,TGTGCCAGCAGCTTAGTAACAGGGACCTACGAGCAGTACTTC
.,TRBV5-1,TRBJ1-2,.,CASSLGTDLLNYGYTF,TGCGCCAGCAGCTTGGGGACAGACCTACTTAACTATGGCTACACCTTC
.,TRBV2,TRBJ1-5,.,CASSEIRWGLNQPQHF,TGTGCCAGCAGTGAAATTCGCTGGGGGCTAAATCAGCCCCAGCATTTT
TRBD1,TRBV2,TRBJ1-4,.,CASRGQFTTNEKLFF,TGTGCCAGCAGGGGACAGTTCACAACTAATGAAAAACTGTTTTTT
TRBD1,TRBV29-1,TRBJ1-2,.,CSVYDRGDPYGYTF,TGCAGCGTATACGACAGGGGCGATCCCTATGGCTACACCTTC
.,TRBV18,TRBJ2-5,.,CASSLTVGQETQYF,TGTGCCAGCTCACTCACGGTAGGCCAAGAGACCCAGTACTTC
TRBD1,TRBV5-4,TRBJ1-1,.,CASSRTTGRTEAFF,TGTGCCAGCAGCCGGACGACAGGGAGAACTGAAGCTTTCTTT
.,TRBV4-2,TRBJ1-2,once,CASSQGRTLAF,TGTGCCAGCAGCCAAGGACGGACCCTCGCCTTC
TRBD1,TRBV19,TRBJ1-2,.,CASSPQGTGGGFGYTF,TGTGCCAGTAGCCCCCAAGGGACAGGGGGAGGTTTTGGCTACACCTTC
.,TRBV5-1,TRBJ2-2,few,CASHRRLRETGELFF,TGCGCCAGCCATAGGAGGCTCCGAGAAACCGGGGAGCTGTTTTTT
.,TRBV10-1,TRBJ1-5,.,CAGNSRRETSNQPQHF,TGCGCCGGCAACAGCCGGAGGGAGACTAGCAATCAGCCCCAGCATTTT
.,TRBV7-9,TRBJ1-2,.,CASSLVRSYGSYGYTF,TGTGCCAGCAGCTTAGTTCGTTCGTACGGAAGCTATGGCTACACCTTC
.,TRBV7-9,TRBJ1-2,once,CASSSTTYWALRDYGYTF,TGTGCCAGCAGCTCCACGACTTACTGGGCCCTCCGGGACTATGGCTACACCTTC
.,TRBV7-3,TRBJ2-3,few,CASSLLMADTQYF,TGTGCCAGCAGCTTATTAATGGCAGATACGCAGTATTTT
.,TRBV7-8,TRBJ1-5,few,CASSLDRANQPQHF,TGTGCCAGCAGCTTAGACAGGGCAAATCAGCCCCAGCATTTT
TRBD1,TRBV25-1,TRBJ1-4,few,CATGRQGMEKLFF,TGTGCCACGGGGAGACAGGGGATGGAAAAACTGTTTTTT
TRBD1,TRBV9,TRBJ1-6,.,CASSQADREGSPLHF,TGTGCCAGCAGCCAAGCCGACAGGGAGGGATCACCCCTCCACTTT
.,TRBV30,TRBJ2-1,.,CAWSLGNEQFF,TGTGCCTGGAGTCTCGGAAATGAGCAGTTCTTC
TRBD2,TRBV27,TRBJ2-7,.,CASSPLPRTSANYEQYF,TGTGCCAGCAGTCCACTACCCCGGACTAGCGCCAACTACGAGCAGTACTTC
TRBD1,TRBV5-4,TRBJ1-4,.,CASSLSGTGAHEKLFF,TGTGCCAGCAGCTTGTCCGGGACAGGGGCCCATGAAAAACTGTTTTTT
TRBD1,TRBV28,TRBJ2-7,few,CASSYRGRDYEQYF,TGTGCCAGCAGCTACAGGGGGCGTGACTACGAGCAGTACTTC
.,TRBV28,TRBJ1-5,.,CALYSNQPQHF,TGTGCCTTATATAGCAATCAGCCCCAGCATTTT
TRBD1,TRBV28,TRBJ1-4,.,CATREGAREKLFF,TGTGCCACTCGTGAGGGGGCGCGTGAAAAACTGTTTTTT
.,TRBV5-6,TRBJ2-5,.,CASSLLQQETQYF,TGTGCCAGCAGCTTGTTACAGCAAGAGACCCAGTACTTC
TRBD1,TRBV6-1,TRBJ2-5,.,CASRRTGGETQYF,TGTGCCAGCAGGAGGACAGGGGGAGAGACCCAGTACTTC
TRBD1,TRBV19,TRBJ1-5,.,CASSMQGQGNQPQHF,TGTGCCAGTAGTATGCAGGGACAGGGCAATCAGCCCCAGCATTTT
.,TRBV9,TRBJ2-1,.,CASSYSVHEQFF,TGTGCCAGCAGCTATAGCGTTCATGAGCAGTTCTTC
TRBD2,TRBV19,TRBJ2-7,.,CASSSSGRATNEQYF,TGTGCCAGTAGTTCAAGCGGGAGGGCTACCAACGAGCAGTACTTC
TRBD2,TRBV2,TRBJ2-1,.,CALTGGNTFYNEQFF,TGTGCCCTGACGGGGGGGAACACCTTCTACAATGAGCAGTTCTTC
.,TRBV30,TRBJ1-2,.,CAWSVTGMGGYTF,TGTGCCTGGAGTGTCACAGGGATGGGTGGCTACACCTTC
.,TRBV12-5,TRBJ2-6,.,CASGFYREFTGANVLTF,TGTGCTAGTGGTTTTTACAGGGAATTCACTGGGGCCAACGTCCTGACTTTC
TRBD1,TRBV19,TRBJ2-6,.,CASSSYRGLKRSGANVLTF,TGTGCCAGTAGTTCCTACAGGGGGCTGAAACGCTCTGGGGCCAACGTCCTGACTTTC
TRBD2,TRBV5-1,TRBJ2-5,.,CASCTSGAYQETQYF,TGCGCCAGCTGCACTAGCGGGGCCTATCAAGAGACCCAGTACTTC
.,TRBV5-1,TRBJ1-1,.,CASSARGFAEAFF,TGCGCCAGCAGCGCCCGGGGTTTCGCTGAAGCTTTCTTT
TRBD1,TRBV27,TRBJ1-4,.,CASRTGQGFEKLFF,TGTGCCAGCAGAACAGGACAGGGATTTGAAAAACTGTTTTTT
.,TRBV6-5,TRBJ2-3,.,CASSRRASTDTQYF,TGTGCCAGCAGCAGGCGCGCTAGCACAGATACGCAGTATTTT
TRBD1,TRBV18,TRBJ2-5,few,CASSTGTGGAETQYF,TGTGCCAGCTCAACCGGGACAGGGGGCGCAGAGACCCAGTACTTC